One and the same sample provided the 24 T cell receptor beta chains below, sequenced in a study of blood T cell repertoires in COVID-19. Generated by immunoSEQ multiplex PCR, the TCRdb table keeps only in-frame clones and is missing some. The sample has 90,000 to 140,000 clones; 80% to 90% are singletons. The sequencing sample was made of peripheral blood. The source of these receptors is a woman between 65 and 79 years old with acute or convalescent COVID-19.

The chain carries TRBV13 and TRBJ1-1, with a weak D call TRBD1 (5 bases). Germline V gene data show CDR1 as PRHDT and CDR2 as FYEKMQ (reference sequence). Trimming stripped 10 bases from V and 1 base from J, with 16 bases between. The CDR3 covers 14 residues. CDR3 sequence (DNA): TGTGCCACGGGGGAGGGCGGATCGAACACTGAAGCTTTCTTT. Its translation is CATGEGGSNTEAFF.

This sequence joins TRBV28 and TRBJ1-1; D unclear. This CDR3 region has 14 residues. CDR1 and CDR2 (germline): MDHEN, SYDVKM. V dropped 2 bases and J dropped 0 bases, with 7 bases sitting between them. The CDR3 DNA follows: TGTGCCAGCAGTTTAGGAGCGCTGAACACTGAAGCTTTCTTT. It codes for CASSLGALNTEAFF.

This sequence joins TRBV5-1 and TRBJ2-1; 12 bases map to TRBD2. The junction had 14 bases not matched to a gene; V was cut back by 4 bases and J by 0 bases. Looked up from germline, CDR1 is SGHRS and CDR2 is YFSETQ. CDR3 size: 20 residues. Here the CDR3 reads CASSQPTSGGKESSYNEQFF. CDR3 nucleotides: TGCGCCAGCAGCCAGCCAACTAGCGGGGGGAAAGAAAGCTCCTACAATGAGCAGTTCTTC.

This rearrangement joins TRBV6-6 to TRBJ1-5, with D hard to call. The CDR3 is made up of 12 amino acids. Germline V CDR1 and CDR2: MNHNY, SVGAGI (reference sequence). Trimming removed 6 bases at V and 11 bases at J, with 14 bases between. CDR3 bases: TGTGCCAGCAGCCCACGAGGTGAAACCCAGCATTTT. This codes for CASSPRGETQHF.

The chain links TRBV5-1 to TRBJ1-1, with a weak D call TRBD1 (5 bases). The CDR3 loop spans 13 amino acids. The germline V gene encodes CDR1 SGHRS and CDR2 YFSETQ. The germline V and J ends were trimmed by 0 bases and 3 bases, with 6 bases remaining between them. The CDR3 spells CASSLAGDTEAFF. The CDR3 coding sequence is TGCGCCAGCAGCTTGGCGGGGGACACTGAAGCTTTCTTT.

This chain joins TRBV5-1 and TRBJ2-2; a weak D match, TRBD2 (5 bases). This CDR3 region has 15 residues. V lost 2 bases and J 6 bases, leaving 14 bases between the germline ends. Germline CDR1 and CDR2: SGHRS and YFSETQ. The DNA of the CDR3 is TGCGCCAGCAGCTTCGGGGATGAAAGCGCCGGGGAGCTGTTTTTT. Protein sequence: CASSFGDESAGELFF.

V usage is TRBV10-1 and J usage is TRBJ1-5; D is undetermined. Trimming removed 0 bases from V and 2 bases from J, with 5 bases in between. This CDR3 has 14 residues. The germline V gene has CDR1 WNHNN and CDR2 SYGVQD (reference sequence). CDR3 DNA sequence: TGCGCCAGCAGTGAGTCGAGGGGCAATCAGCCCCAGCATTTT. Its translation is CASSESRGNQPQHF.

V and J are TRBV4-1 and TRBJ2-1, with 12 bases fitting TRBD2. The CDR3 runs to 17 residues. Germline CDR1 is MGHRA and CDR2 is YSYEKL. V was clipped by 2 bases and J by 10 bases; unmatched bases: 12. The CDR3 region has the DNA TGCGCCAGCAGCCAATTCGGGGATACTAGCGGGAGGAAGGAGCAGTTCTTC. This sequence encodes CASSQFGDTSGRKEQFF.

V usage is TRBV7-8 and J usage is TRBJ1-3; a possible D gene is TRBD1 (6 bases). CDR1 and CDR2 (germline): SGHVS, FQNEAQ. Trimming left V 5 bases short and J 0 bases short, with 14 bases between. The CDR3 extends over 16 amino acids. DNA for the CDR3: TGTGCCAGCAGCCCGGGACATCTTCTCTCTGGAAACACCATATATTTT. Its translation is CASSPGHLLSGNTIYF.

The chain has TRBV5-6 and TRBJ1-2; unclear D gene. CDR3 length: 13 residues. Germline V gene data show CDR1 as SGHDT and CDR2 as YYEEEE. V lost 4 bases, J lost 4 bases, and 11 bases lay in between. CDR3 sequence reads: CASSRTEAYGYTF. The CDR3 DNA follows: TGTGCCAGCAGCCGCACAGAAGCCTATGGCTACACCTTC. Full variable domain (remainder filled in from reference TRBV5-6 and TRBJ1-2): DAGVTQSPTHLIKTRGQQVTLRCSPKSGHDTVSWYQQALGQGPQFIFQYYEEEERQRGNFPDRFSGHQFPNYSSELNVNALLLGDSALYLCASSRTEAYGYTFGSGTRLTVV.

The rearrangement uses TRBV7-2 and TRBJ1-5, with D possibly being TRBD1 (5 bases). Per the germline V gene, CDR1 is SGHTA and CDR2 is FQGNSA. Trimming removed 5 bases at V and 6 bases at J, with 17 bases between. This CDR3 is built from 15 residues. Here the CDR3 reads CASSADSRVGQPQHF. CDR3 DNA: TGTGCCAGCAGCGCCGATAGCAGGGTCGGTCAGCCCCAGCATTTT.

The CDR3 loop reads CASSRPFDRNYGYTF. The DNA of the CDR3 is TGTGCCAGCAGCAGACCCTTTGACAGGAACTATGGCTACACCTTC. The chain links TRBV7-8 to TRBJ1-2; maybe TRBD1 (6 bases). Germline loops: CDR1 SGHVS, CDR2 FQNEAQ. This CDR3 is 15 amino acids long. Trimming removed 5 bases at V and 2 bases at J, with 15 bases between. The full variable domain, with the rest looked up from reference TRBV7-8 and TRBJ1-2, is GAGVSQSPRYKVAKRGQDVALRCDPISGHVSLFWYQQALGQGPEFLTYFQNEAQLDKSGLPSDRFFAERPEGSVSTLKIQRTQQEDSAVYLCASSRPFDRNYGYTFGSGTRLTVV.

The genes are TRBV5-4 and TRBJ1-1, with 7 bases identical to TRBD1. CDR1 and CDR2 (germline): SGHNT, YYREEE (reference sequence). The CDR3 runs to 15 residues. J gave up 6 bases and V 4 bases, and 12 bases lay outside the gene matches. CDR3 nucleotide sequence: TGTGCCAGCAGCGCTGACAGGGCCAGTTCGTCTGAAGCTTTCTTT. This sequence encodes CASSADRASSSEAFF. The whole variable domain, remainder taken from reference TRBV5-4 and TRBJ1-1, is ETGVTQSPTHLIKTRGQQVTLRCSSQSGHNTVSWYQQALGQGPQFIFQYYREEENGRGNFPPRFSGLQFPNYSSELNVNALELDDSALYLCASSADRASSSEAFFGQGTRLTVV.

This rearrangement joins TRBV10-3 to TRBJ1-2, with a possible D match to TRBD1 (6 bases). The CDR3 runs to 16 residues. In germline, CDR1 is ENHRY, CDR2 SYGVKD. V was clipped by 0 bases and J by 2 bases, with 13 bases between them. CDR3 residues: CAISESTGGANYGYTF. The CDR3, as DNA: TGTGCCATCAGTGAGTCGACGGGGGGGGCAAACTATGGCTACACCTTC.

This clone appeared a single time. The chain employs TRBV30 and TRBJ1-1; TRBD1 aligns across 7 bases. This CDR3 spans 15 amino acids. V gave up 2 bases and J gave up 5 bases; unmatched junction bases: 11. Looked up from germline, CDR1 is GTSNPN and CDR2 is SVGIG (reference sequence). CDR3 residues: CAWSTLDRSRTEAFF. Written as DNA, the CDR3 is TGTGCCTGGAGTACCCTGGACAGGTCGAGGACTGAAGCTTTCTTT.

The chain is built from TRBV4-3 and TRBJ1-1, with 7 bases matching TRBD1. V lost 4 bases and J lost 4; bases outside the gene matches: 6. CDR3 size: 14 residues. Germline V CDR1 and CDR2: LGHNA, YSLEER. DNA for the CDR3: TGCGCCAGCAGCCCAGACAGGGTAGGCACTGAAGCTTTCTTT. Residues: CASSPDRVGTEAFF.

The CDR3 loop reads CASSQEGGGPQPQHF. The CDR3, as DNA: TGTGCCAGCAGCCAAGAAGGGGGGGGCCCTCAGCCCCAGCATTTT. V gene TRBV3-1 (or the pseudogene TRBV3-2) combines with J gene TRBJ1-5; D perhaps matches TRBD1 (6 bases). Trimming removed 0 bases from V and 6 bases from J, with 12 bases in between. This CDR3 has 15 residues. CDR1 is LGHDT, CDR2 YNNKEL, per germline (reference sequence).

The chain links TRBV19 to TRBJ2-2; 7 nucleotides line up with TRBD2. The germline CDR1 and CDR2 sequences are LNHDA and SQIVND (reference sequence). This CDR3 comprises 15 residues. The V and J ends lost 1 base and 5 bases, in that order; junction bases with no gene match: 4. CDR3 DNA sequence: TGTGCCAGTAGTATAGGAACGGGAGGTACCGGGGAGCTGTTTTTT. It is translated as CASSIGTGGTGELFF.

The rearrangement joins TRBV4-3 to TRBJ1-2, with 7 positions matching TRBD1. Trimming cost V 1 base and J 6 bases; bases outside gene matches: 5. This CDR3 comprises 14 residues. Looked up from germline, CDR1 is LGHNA and CDR2 is YSLEER. CDR3 protein: CASSQGDRANGYTF. The CDR3 bases are TGCGCCAGCAGCCAAGGAGACAGGGCCAATGGCTACACCTTC.

The chain is built from TRBV6-2 or TRBV6-3 and TRBJ2-7; possible D gene TRBD2, 6 bases. CDR1 and CDR2 (germline): MNHEY, SVGEGT. V lost 4 bases and J 2 bases, leaving 12 bases between the germline ends. The CDR3 spans 14 residues. CDR3 in DNA: TGTGCCAGCAGTTCGTCTAGCGCCCCCTACGAGCAGTACTTC. Protein product: CASSSSSAPYEQYF.

The chain is built from TRBV5-5 and TRBJ2-1; D is ambiguous. The germline V and J ends were trimmed by 6 bases and 4 bases, with 17 bases remaining between them. This CDR3 comprises 15 residues. Germline-derived CDR1 and CDR2 are SGHKS and YYEKEE (reference sequence). The CDR3 reads CASTSVAHSYNEQFF. In nucleotides, the CDR3 is TGTGCCAGCACCTCGGTCGCCCACTCTTACAATGAGCAGTTCTTC. Full variable domain (remainder filled in from reference TRBV5-5 and TRBJ2-1): DAGVTQSPTHLIKTRGQQVTLRCSPISGHKSVSWYQQVLGQGPQFIFQYYEKEERGRGNFPDRFSARQFPNYSSELNVNALLLGDSALYLCASTSVAHSYNEQFFGPGTRLTVL.

The chain recombines TRBV6-5 with TRBJ1-1, with D unresolved. The CDR3 spans 15 residues. Trimming removed 0 bases at V and 6 bases at J, with 14 bases between. The germline gives CDR1 MNHEY, CDR2 SVGAGI. The CDR3 coding sequence is TGTGCCAGCAGTTACTCGATAGGGAGTAGGTCTGAAGCTTTCTTT. It encodes CASSYSIGSRSEAFF.

In its sample, this clone was seen a few times. The chain links TRBV28 to TRBJ2-6; 8 positions match TRBD2. This CDR3 comprises 17 residues. The ends lost 4 bases at V and 10 bases at J; junction bases unmatched: 15. Germline assignment: CDR1 MDHEN and CDR2 SYDVKM. The CDR3 reads CASSWGVAGILKNVLTF. The CDR3 DNA reads TGTGCCAGCAGTTGGGGCGTAGCGGGAATCCTTAAAAACGTCCTGACTTTC.

V is TRBV7-6 and J is TRBJ2-2, with D possibly matching TRBD1 (6 bases). CDR1 is SGHVS and CDR2 is FNYEAQ in the germline V gene. This CDR3 is 13 amino acids long. Between the trimmed V and J ends, which lost 4 bases and 7 bases, there was a span of 10 bases. In DNA form, the CDR3 reads TGTGCCAGCAGCTCCGGACAGATCGGGGAGCTGTTTTTT. Protein product: CASSSGQIGELFF.